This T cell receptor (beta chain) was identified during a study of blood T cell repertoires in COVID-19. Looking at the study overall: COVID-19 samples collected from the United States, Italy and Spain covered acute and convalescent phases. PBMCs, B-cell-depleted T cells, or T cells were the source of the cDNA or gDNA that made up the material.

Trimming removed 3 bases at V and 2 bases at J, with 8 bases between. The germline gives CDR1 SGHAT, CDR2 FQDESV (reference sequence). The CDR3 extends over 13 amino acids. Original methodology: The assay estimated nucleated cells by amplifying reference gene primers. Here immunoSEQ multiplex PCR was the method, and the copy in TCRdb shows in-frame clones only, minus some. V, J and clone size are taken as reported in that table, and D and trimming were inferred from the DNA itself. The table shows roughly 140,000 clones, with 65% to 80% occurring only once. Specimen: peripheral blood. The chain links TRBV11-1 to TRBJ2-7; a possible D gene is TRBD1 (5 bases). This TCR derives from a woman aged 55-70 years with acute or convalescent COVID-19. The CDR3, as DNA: TGTGCCAGCAGCTTGGGGCAGACCTACGAGCAGTACTTC. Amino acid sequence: CASSLGQTYEQYF. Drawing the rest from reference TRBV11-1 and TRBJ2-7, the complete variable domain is EAEVAQSPRYKITEKSQAVAFWCDPISGHATLYWYRQILGQGPELLVQFQDESVVDDSQLPKDRFSAERLKGVDSTLKIQPAELGDSAMYLCASSLGQTYEQYFGPGTRLTVT.